The sequence of this T cell receptor beta chain was determined in a study of T cell changes during pregnancy in multiple sclerosis. The CDR3 extends over 12 amino acids. Germline V lookup: CDR1 MNHGY, CDR2 SAAAGT. V dropped 4 bases and J dropped 6 bases, with 8 bases sitting between them. TCRdb's table, derived via immunoSEQ multiplex PCR, lists solely in-frame clones and lacks some. The sample holds 70,000 to 95,000 clones, about 93% seen once. V usage is TRBV6-8 and J usage is TRBJ2-3; D gene unclear. This clonotype was sampled from a female donor in good health, enrolled as a control in a pregnancy study. Sequenced here: peripheral blood, sampled after pregnancy. CDR3 DNA: TGTGCCAGCAGTTCGGTGAGCGATACGCAGTATTTT. Translated, it gives CASSSVSDTQYF.